This is a list of T cell receptor beta chains from one sample in a study of T cell responses to AZD1222 COVID-19 vaccine. Clones were sequenced by immunoSEQ multiplex PCR, and TCRdb holds only the in-frame ones, with some missing. Of about 97,000 clones detected, around 89% appear once; the ten largest clones hold about 7.8%. The material was peripheral blood, obtained on day 0 of AZD1222 vaccination. The source of these receptors is an adult in good health. CDR3s include the opening cysteine and the closing phenylalanine or tryptophan. Fields, in order: V gene, D gene, clone size, J gene, CDR3 DNA, CDR3 protein. The D gene is left open where the match is weak. Size is stated for part of the rows, as once, few or many counts, or as a class when the clone is expanded.

V gene: TRBV7-3; D gene: -; clone size: -; J gene: TRBJ1-3; CDR3 DNA: TGTGCCAGCAGCTCGGACAGAGGAAACACCATATATTTT; CDR3 protein: CASSSDRGNTIYF
V gene: TRBV6-4; D gene: -; clone size: -; J gene: TRBJ1-5; CDR3 DNA: TGTGCCAGCAGCAATAAAAGACAGCCGTCCAATCAGCCCCAGCATTTT; CDR3 protein: CASSNKRQPSNQPQHF
V gene: TRBV7-6; D gene: TRBD1; clone size: once; J gene: TRBJ1-5; CDR3 DNA: TGTGCCAGCAGCCCTTCACAGGGGAGGGGGCAGCCCCAGCATTTT; CDR3 protein: CASSPSQGRGQPQHF
V gene: TRBV19; D gene: -; clone size: -; J gene: TRBJ2-7; CDR3 DNA: TGTGCCAGTAGCGCCGATTGGGGGGCCAACTACGAGCAGTACTTC; CDR3 protein: CASSADWGANYEQYF
V gene: TRBV4-3; D gene: TRBD1; clone size: few; J gene: TRBJ1-4; CDR3 DNA: TGCGCCAGCAGCCCCGGCACAGGGGGAGAAAAACTGTTTTTT; CDR3 protein: CASSPGTGGEKLFF
V gene: TRBV10-3; D gene: -; clone size: -; J gene: TRBJ2-2; CDR3 DNA: TGTGCCATCAGTGAGTCTTATGGCCGCAGGGGCGGTGGCGGGGAGCTGTTTTTT; CDR3 protein: CAISESYGRRGGGGELFF
V gene: TRBV19; D gene: TRBD1; clone size: once; J gene: TRBJ1-4; CDR3 DNA: TGTGCCAGTAGTGCACAGGGGGCCGAAAAACTGTTTTTT; CDR3 protein: CASSAQGAEKLFF
V gene: TRBV13; D gene: -; clone size: -; J gene: TRBJ1-5; CDR3 DNA: TGTGCCAGCAGCCCCCGTGCGAGGGGACAGCCCCAGCATTTT; CDR3 protein: CASSPRARGQPQHF
V gene: TRBV30; D gene: -; clone size: -; J gene: TRBJ2-5; CDR3 DNA: TGTGCCTGGAGTGTCCAGCGACGGGAGACCCAGTACTTC; CDR3 protein: CAWSVQRRETQYF
V gene: TRBV19; D gene: -; clone size: few; J gene: TRBJ2-7; CDR3 DNA: TGTGCCAGTACCCCCGGGGGTCGGACACGCGAGCAGTACTTC; CDR3 protein: CASTPGGRTREQYF
V gene: TRBV7-9; D gene: -; clone size: -; J gene: TRBJ2-3; CDR3 DNA: TGTGCCAGCAGCTTAGGGGTTGGTACCCCCGGAGATACGCAGTATTTT; CDR3 protein: CASSLGVGTPGDTQYF
V gene: TRBV7-2; D gene: TRBD2; clone size: -; J gene: TRBJ2-7; CDR3 DNA: TGTGCCAGCAGCCCTTGGGAGGGCGTGGGCTACGAGCAGTACTTC; CDR3 protein: CASSPWEGVGYEQYF
V gene: TRBV18; D gene: TRBD1; clone size: -; J gene: TRBJ1-1; CDR3 DNA: TGTGCCAGCTCACCACCGAACCCGAACAGGGGAAAGAACACTGAAGCTTTCTTT; CDR3 protein: CASSPPNPNRGKNTEAFF
V gene: TRBV5-1; D gene: -; clone size: -; J gene: TRBJ1-1; CDR3 DNA: TGCGCCAGCAGCCCCGGGTGGGGTAACACTGAAGCTTTCTTT; CDR3 protein: CASSPGWGNTEAFF
V gene: TRBV5-5; D gene: TRBD1; clone size: few; J gene: TRBJ1-4; CDR3 DNA: TGTGCCAGCAGCTTGAGGACAGGGGGTCTGGATGAAAAACTGTTTTTT; CDR3 protein: CASSLRTGGLDEKLFF
V gene: TRBV7-8; D gene: -; clone size: -; J gene: TRBJ1-1; CDR3 DNA: TGTGCCAGCAGCTTAGGCCTTACCTTGAACACTGAAGCTTTCTTT; CDR3 protein: CASSLGLTLNTEAFF
V gene: TRBV7-3; D gene: TRBD1; clone size: -; J gene: TRBJ2-1; CDR3 DNA: TGTGCCAGCAGCTCACAGGGGGCGGATGAGCAGTTCTTC; CDR3 protein: CASSSQGADEQFF
V gene: TRBV18; D gene: -; clone size: -; J gene: TRBJ1-6; CDR3 DNA: TGTGCCAGCTCAGGGGGCCGGGATTCACCCCTCCACTTT; CDR3 protein: CASSGGRDSPLHF
V gene: TRBV6-2/TRBV6-3; D gene: -; clone size: -; J gene: TRBJ2-1; CDR3 DNA: TGTGCCAGCAGTTACACAGTGCGTGAGCAGTTCTTC; CDR3 protein: CASSYTVREQFF
V gene: TRBV28; D gene: TRBD1; clone size: -; J gene: TRBJ1-2; CDR3 DNA: TGTGCCAGCAACCCGACAGGGGATGGCTACACCTTC; CDR3 protein: CASNPTGDGYTF
V gene: TRBV19; D gene: -; clone size: -; J gene: TRBJ2-3; CDR3 DNA: TGTGCCAGTTTTACCCCAACGCAGTATTTT; CDR3 protein: CASFTPTQYF
V gene: TRBV5-4; D gene: TRBD1; clone size: -; J gene: TRBJ2-5; CDR3 DNA: TGTGCCAGCAGCTCACTTACAGGGGGGGAGACCCAGTACTTC; CDR3 protein: CASSSLTGGETQYF
V gene: TRBV9; D gene: TRBD2; clone size: -; J gene: TRBJ2-1; CDR3 DNA: TGTGCCAGCAGCGCCAGTCGACTAGCGGGAGCCTACAATGAGCAGTTCTTC; CDR3 protein: CASSASRLAGAYNEQFF
V gene: TRBV28; D gene: TRBD1; clone size: -; J gene: TRBJ1-2; CDR3 DNA: TGTGCCAGCAGTTTTAGGGACAGGGGGACCTATGGCTACACCTTC; CDR3 protein: CASSFRDRGTYGYTF
V gene: TRBV18; D gene: -; clone size: -; J gene: TRBJ1-1; CDR3 DNA: TGTGCCACCTCTTCAGTAGGGAACACTGAAGCTTTCTTT; CDR3 protein: CATSSVGNTEAFF
V gene: TRBV5-4; D gene: TRBD2; clone size: once; J gene: TRBJ2-7; CDR3 DNA: TGTGCCAGCAGCTTGGGGGCTAGCGGAACCTACGAGCAGTACTTC; CDR3 protein: CASSLGASGTYEQYF
V gene: TRBV2; D gene: -; clone size: -; J gene: TRBJ2-1; CDR3 DNA: TGTGCCAGCAGTGAAGTCGGGGGAAGGCAGTTCTTC; CDR3 protein: CASSEVGGRQFF
V gene: TRBV5-4; D gene: -; clone size: -; J gene: TRBJ1-2; CDR3 DNA: TGTGCCAGCAGCGTCGACCGGGCCAACGTACGTTATGGCTACACCTTC; CDR3 protein: CASSVDRANVRYGYTF
V gene: TRBV15; D gene: -; clone size: -; J gene: TRBJ1-2; CDR3 DNA: TGTGCCACCAGCAGAGATTTGGTGGGGGTTCACACCTTC; CDR3 protein: CATSRDLVGVHTF
V gene: TRBV5-4; D gene: TRBD2; clone size: -; J gene: TRBJ2-5; CDR3 DNA: TGTGCCAGCAGCCAAGGACTAGCGTCCCAAGAGACCCAGTACTTC; CDR3 protein: CASSQGLASQETQYF
V gene: TRBV19; D gene: -; clone size: -; J gene: TRBJ1-2; CDR3 DNA: TGTGCCAGTAGTACTCCGCGAGGGGGGCCTGGCTATGGCTACACCTTC; CDR3 protein: CASSTPRGGPGYGYTF
V gene: TRBV6-5; D gene: -; clone size: -; J gene: TRBJ2-7; CDR3 DNA: TGTGCCAGCAGTTACGGGCCCGGCAGTTACGAGCAGTACTTC; CDR3 protein: CASSYGPGSYEQYF
V gene: TRBV29-1; D gene: -; clone size: once; J gene: TRBJ1-2; CDR3 DNA: TGCAGCGTTGAAGCAACAGGGCAGGGCTATGGCTACACCTTC; CDR3 protein: CSVEATGQGYGYTF
V gene: TRBV12-3/TRBV12-4; D gene: TRBD1; clone size: -; J gene: TRBJ1-6; CDR3 DNA: TGTGCCAGCAGTCCCGGGACAGGCGGCCTCCACTTT; CDR3 protein: CASSPGTGGLHF
V gene: TRBV6-5; D gene: -; clone size: -; J gene: TRBJ1-1; CDR3 DNA: TGTGCCAGCGGCCGGACAGAGGGAGCTTTCTTT; CDR3 protein: CASGRTEGAFF
V gene: TRBV19; D gene: TRBD1; clone size: -; J gene: TRBJ2-1; CDR3 DNA: TGTGCCAGTAGTGCCGCCGGGACAGGGGTTCGGTACAATGAGCAGTTCTTC; CDR3 protein: CASSAAGTGVRYNEQFF
V gene: TRBV5-1; D gene: TRBD1; clone size: -; J gene: TRBJ2-3; CDR3 DNA: TGCGCCAGCAGCTTTGGACAGGGTCCAGATACGCAGTATTTT; CDR3 protein: CASSFGQGPDTQYF
V gene: TRBV19; D gene: TRBD1; clone size: -; J gene: TRBJ1-2; CDR3 DNA: TGTGCCAGTATGGGACAGGGGAACTATGGCTACACCTTC; CDR3 protein: CASMGQGNYGYTF
V gene: TRBV20-1; D gene: -; clone size: -; J gene: TRBJ2-3; CDR3 DNA: TGCAGTGCTAGTCATGGAGATACGCAGTATTTT; CDR3 protein: CSASHGDTQYF
V gene: TRBV5-1; D gene: -; clone size: -; J gene: TRBJ1-1; CDR3 DNA: TGCGCCAGCAGCTTGGTGGCAGGATCTATGAACACTGAAGCTTTCTTT; CDR3 protein: CASSLVAGSMNTEAFF
V gene: TRBV6-2/TRBV6-3; D gene: TRBD1; clone size: -; J gene: TRBJ1-5; CDR3 DNA: TGTGCCAGCAGCCCATTCCAGGGGGCAAGGAATCAGCCCCAGCATTTT; CDR3 protein: CASSPFQGARNQPQHF
V gene: TRBV7-2; D gene: -; clone size: once; J gene: TRBJ1-2; CDR3 DNA: TGTGCCAGCAGCTTAGCTAGTAACGGCAACTATGGCTACACCTTC; CDR3 protein: CASSLASNGNYGYTF
V gene: TRBV6-5; D gene: -; clone size: -; J gene: TRBJ1-5; CDR3 DNA: TGTGCCAGCAGGGGGCAGAGCAATCAGCCCCAGCATTTT; CDR3 protein: CASRGQSNQPQHF
V gene: TRBV20-1; D gene: -; clone size: -; J gene: TRBJ1-2; CDR3 DNA: TGCAGTGCCCCCCATAGCTATGGCTACACCTTC; CDR3 protein: CSAPHSYGYTF
V gene: TRBV9; D gene: -; clone size: -; J gene: TRBJ1-2; CDR3 DNA: TGTGCCAGCAGCGTAGAGGGTAGCTATGGCTACACCTTC; CDR3 protein: CASSVEGSYGYTF
V gene: TRBV28; D gene: TRBD2; clone size: -; J gene: TRBJ2-2; CDR3 DNA: TGTGCCAGCGGTAGCGGGGGGTCGAACACCGGGGAGCTGTTTTTT; CDR3 protein: CASGSGGSNTGELFF
V gene: TRBV18; D gene: TRBD2; clone size: few; J gene: TRBJ2-2; CDR3 DNA: TGTGCCAGCTCACCCTTAGGACTAGCGGGAGTACGTACCGGGGAGCTGTTTTTT; CDR3 protein: CASSPLGLAGVRTGELFF
V gene: TRBV15; D gene: TRBD1; clone size: -; J gene: TRBJ2-7; CDR3 DNA: TGTGCCACCAGCAGAGAAGGGGACAGCCGATACTACGAGCAGTACTTC; CDR3 protein: CATSREGDSRYYEQYF
V gene: TRBV7-2; D gene: TRBD2; clone size: few; J gene: TRBJ2-5; CDR3 DNA: TGTGCCAGCAGCTACCAAGCGGGAGTAGGAGAGACCCAGTACTTC; CDR3 protein: CASSYQAGVGETQYF
V gene: TRBV6-4; D gene: -; clone size: -; J gene: TRBJ2-1; CDR3 DNA: TGTGCCAGCAGTGGGACAGCGGGCGGGGATGAGCAGTTCTTC; CDR3 protein: CASSGTAGGDEQFF
V gene: TRBV19; D gene: TRBD2; clone size: once; J gene: TRBJ2-7; CDR3 DNA: TGTGCCAGTAGTATTGGGACTAGCGGGAGGTACGAGCAGTACTTC; CDR3 protein: CASSIGTSGRYEQYF
V gene: TRBV5-1; D gene: TRBD1; clone size: -; J gene: TRBJ1-1; CDR3 DNA: TGCGCCAGCAGCTTGGGGACAGGGCCGGTGACTGAAGCTTTCTTT; CDR3 protein: CASSLGTGPVTEAFF
V gene: TRBV7-6; D gene: TRBD1; clone size: -; J gene: TRBJ2-1; CDR3 DNA: TGTGCCAGCAGCTATGCAGGGGGCTACAATGAGCAGTTCTTC; CDR3 protein: CASSYAGGYNEQFF
V gene: TRBV9; D gene: TRBD1; clone size: -; J gene: TRBJ1-6; CDR3 DNA: TGTGCCAGCAGCCCTCAGGGGGCTGGCTCACCCCTCCACTTT; CDR3 protein: CASSPQGAGSPLHF
V gene: TRBV19; D gene: -; clone size: -; J gene: TRBJ2-6; CDR3 DNA: TGTGCCAGTAGTAGCCTTATGGTTGGGGCCAACGTCCTGACTTTC; CDR3 protein: CASSSLMVGANVLTF
V gene: TRBV30; D gene: TRBD2; clone size: -; J gene: TRBJ2-5; CDR3 DNA: TGTGCCTGGAGTGTTGGTAGCGGGATCGAGACCCAGTACTTC; CDR3 protein: CAWSVGSGIETQYF
V gene: TRBV12-3/TRBV12-4; D gene: TRBD1; clone size: -; J gene: TRBJ1-2; CDR3 DNA: TGTGCCAGCTCCCGACAGGGACATGGCTACACCTTC; CDR3 protein: CASSRQGHGYTF